The entry that follows covers one T cell receptor beta chain sequence. The target antigen is unknown. The junction differs from germline at one of its ends, possibly a read error. These data belong to a study of blood T cells in healthy people across ages. The CDR3 is made up of 16 amino acids. The V gene's germline CDR1 is SQVTM and CDR2 ANQGSEA. Next came a second PCR, run for about 7 to 12 cycles, which used a sample-barcoded 5' primer along with a J-beta primer mix. Each CDR3 protein is one row after TCRdb ran MiXCR on the 5' RACE reads. The table has 1.5 million to 2 million distinct CDR3 sequences, about 39% seen once. Study-level findings and limits: Roughly linear age-related decline in beta diversity appeared, significant by age around 40.

The gene calls are TRBV29-1 and TRBJ2-6, with 7 bases lining up with TRBD2. The receptor's source is a human donor in good health. Input material: blood. The CDR3 nucleotides are TGCAGCGTTATTCGGGGAGGGGTGGATGGGGCCAGCGTCCTGACTTTC. Translated, it gives CSVIRGGVDGASVLTF.